This T cell receptor beta chain derives from a study of cytotoxic CD8 clonotypes in ibrutinib-treated CLL. The CDR3 length is 17 residues. Germline V gene sequence: CDR1 GTSNPN, CDR2 SVGIG (reference sequence). The V gene lost 0 bases and the J gene lost 5 bases, with 19 bases spanning the gap. The assay was immunoSEQ multiplex PCR, and TCRdb's table has in-frame clones only and misses some. The sample shows about 200,000 clones, about 72% of them seen only once. The sequencing here drew on PBMCs, taken after 24 months of ibrutinib treatment. This clonotype was obtained from a human donor with chronic lymphocytic leukemia. The genes are TRBV30 and TRBJ1-4, with D tentatively TRBD1 (6 bases). The CDR3 DNA reads as TGTGCCTGGAGTGTACGCTGGGACAAATCTTCAAATGAAAAACTGTTTTTT. Its protein is CAWSVRWDKSSNEKLFF.